The 24 T cell receptor beta chains in this list originate from one sample, sequenced in a study of blood T cells in healthy people across ages. PCR was performed a second time for about 7 to 12 cycles using a sample-barcoded 5' primer and a J-beta primer mix. TCRdb reprocessed the 5' RACE reads via MiXCR and lists one record per CDR3 protein. The data hold under 1 million distinct CDR3 sequences, with roughly 44% observed a single time. Sequencing input: blood. The receptors originated from a man aged 55 to 70 in good health.

Comment on this clonotype: A junction end diverges from the germline sequence, so it may reflect a read error. The chain couples TRBV6-2 or TRBV6-3 to TRBJ2-7; D is tentatively TRBD1 or TRBD2 (5 bases each). Looked up from germline, CDR1 is MNHEY and CDR2 is SVGEGT. CDR3 length: 15 amino acids. The CDR3 region is CAGSPYRDQVYEQYF. CDR3 nucleotide sequence: TGTGCCGGCAGTCCGTACCGGGACCAGGTCTACGAGCAGTACTTC.

The rearrangement joins TRBV12-3 or TRBV12-4 to TRBJ1-2, with D unclear. Between the trimmed V and J ends, which lost 2 bases and 0 bases, there was a span of 16 bases. The CDR3 length is 17 residues. The DNA for the CDR3 is TGTGCCAGCAGTTTACAGTTAGGAGGGTTTACTAACTATGGCTACACCTTC. This codes for CASSLQLGGFTNYGYTF.

This clonotype has more than one count but fewer than ten. The chain links TRBV27 to TRBJ2-7, with D tentatively TRBD2 (6 bases). The CDR3 covers 13 residues. Trimming removed 4 bases at V and 6 bases at J, with 13 bases between. Per germline, CDR1 MNHEY and CDR2 SMNVEV (reference sequence). CDR3 nucleotide sequence: TGTGCCAGCAGTTCAGGGAGGAATGGCGAGCAGTACTTC. It encodes CASSSGRNGEQYF.

The V gene is TRBV18, the J gene TRBJ2-3, with 7 bases matching TRBD2. The germline gives CDR1 KGHSH, CDR2 LQKENI. The junction had 6 bases not matched to a gene; V was cut back by 2 bases and J by 1 base. The CDR3 extends over 16 amino acids. CDR3: CASSPGLAAGTDTQYF. The CDR3, as DNA: TGTGCCAGCTCACCAGGGCTAGCGGCCGGCACAGATACGCAGTATTTT. Looking up the rest from reference TRBV18 and TRBJ2-3 gives the full variable domain: NAGVMQNPRHLVRRRGQEARLRCSPMKGHSHVYWYRQLPEEGLKFMVYLQKENIIDESGMPKERFSAEFPKEGPSILRIQQVVRGDSAAYFCASSPGLAAGTDTQYFGPGTRLTVL.

The chain couples TRBV4-3 to TRBJ2-1; 8 bases fit TRBD1. TRBJ2-7 explains the end of the DNA better; the J call may be wrong. The CDR3 has 16 residues. CDR1 and CDR2 from the germline V gene are LGHNA and YSLEER. The CDR3 protein is CASSQELTGGLGEQYF. CDR3 coding DNA: TGCGCCAGCAGCCAAGAACTCACAGGGGGTTTGGGTGAGCAGTACTTC.

J is TRBJ2-1 and V is TRBV12-3 or TRBV12-4, with 11 bases that match TRBD2. This CDR3 is built from 16 residues. J was trimmed by 6 bases and V by 6 bases; bases with no gene match: 10. The CDR3 region is CASRIFLAGGLNEQFF. The CDR3 bases are TGTGCCAGCAGGATATTTTTAGCGGGGGGGCTCAATGAGCAGTTCTTC.

Here the CDR3 reads CASSPRGTNTQYF. In DNA, the CDR3 is TGTGCCAGCAGCCCCCGGGGTACTAATACGCAGTATTTT. V and J are TRBV7-2 and TRBJ2-3, with a weak D call TRBD2 (5 bases). This CDR3 is 13 amino acids long. The germline V gene encodes CDR1 SGHTA and CDR2 FQGNSA. V was trimmed by 5 bases and J by 7 bases, leaving 13 bases between them.

The gene calls are TRBV5-1 and TRBJ2-3, with 8 bases matching TRBD1. V dropped 4 bases and J dropped 2; count of bases not matched to a gene: 9. The germline V gene has CDR1 SGHRS and CDR2 YFSETQ. The CDR3 runs to 16 residues. The chain's CDR3 is CASSNLQGVDTDTQYF. The CDR3 DNA reads TGCGCCAGCAGCAATTTACAGGGGGTCGACACAGATACGCAGTATTTT.

The chain has TRBV20-1 and TRBJ2-7; TRBD1 agrees at 7 bases. Trimming at V came to 3 bases and at J to 3 bases, leaving 5 bases not matched to a gene. The CDR3 extends over 13 amino acids. CDR1 and CDR2 (germline): DFQATT, SNEGSKA (reference sequence). The CDR3 DNA reads as TGCAGTGCTAGCCCCAGGACAGGCTACGAGCAGTACTTC. Its protein product is CSASPRTGYEQYF.

The V and J genes are TRBV9 and TRBJ2-1; 8 bases line up with TRBD2. This CDR3 has 14 amino acids. Germline lookup yields CDR1 SGDLS and CDR2 YYNGEE. Trimming removed 4 bases from V and 3 bases from J; junction bases left unmatched: 3. CDR3 residues: CASSSGTSYNEQFF. CDR3 coding DNA: TGTGCCAGCAGCTCCGGGACTAGCTACAATGAGCAGTTCTTC.

This clonotype was detected a few times. The chain couples TRBV6-1 to TRBJ2-7; tentative D call: TRBD1 (5 bases). Trimming removed 8 bases at V and 3 bases at J, with 14 bases between. Germline lookup yields CDR1 MNHNS and CDR2 SASEGT. This CDR3 comprises 13 residues. The CDR3 loop is CASAREDSYEQYF. The CDR3 bases are TGTGCCAGCGCGAGAGAAGACAGCTACGAGCAGTACTTC.

Of note for this clonotype: At one end the junction does not follow the germline gene, possibly because of a read error. The J gene is TRBJ2-7, the V gene TRBV20-1; D is undetermined. Germline lookup yields CDR1 DFQATT and CDR2 SNEGSKA (reference sequence). This CDR3 comprises 14 residues. Here the CDR3 reads CGARTPLNTYEQYF. CDR3 DNA sequence: TGCGGTGCTAGAACTCCCCTAAATACCTACGAGCAGTACTTC.

The chain has TRBV10-2 and TRBJ2-7, with 9 positions matching TRBD1. The CDR3 runs to 14 residues. The J segment lost 4 bases and the V segment lost 6 bases, leaving 7 bases of the junction unmatched. Germline CDR1 WSHSY, CDR2 SAAADI. The CDR3 DNA reads as TGCGCCAGCAGACAGGGACAGGGAGGATACGAGCAGTACTTC. Its translation: CASRQGQGGYEQYF.

This chain uses TRBV28 with TRBJ1-5; D remains unclear. V was pared by 6 bases and J by 5 bases, with 11 bases between. The CDR3 contains 13 residues. Germline assignment: CDR1 MDHEN and CDR2 SYDVKM. The CDR3: CASRSRRDQPQHF. Written as DNA, the CDR3 is TGTGCCAGCAGATCCCGGAGAGATCAGCCCCAGCATTTT.

The J gene is TRBJ2-3, the V gene TRBV20-1; D may be TRBD1 (6 bases). The CDR3 is made up of 12 amino acids. Trimming removed 7 bases from V and 2 bases from J, with 10 bases in between. CDR1 DFQATT and CDR2 SNEGSKA come from the germline V gene (reference sequence). The CDR3 coding sequence is TGCAGTGGCCACAGGGACACAGATACGCAGTATTTT. This translates into CSGHRDTDTQYF.

This clonotype was seen a single time. This chain joins TRBV18 and TRBJ1-5; weak D call: TRBD1 (6 bases). The CDR3 is 17 residues long. CDR1 KGHSH and CDR2 LQKENI come from the germline V gene. The V end was cut by 3 bases, the J end by 7 bases, with 22 bases between. In DNA, the CDR3 is TGTGCCAGCTCACCCTCAGGGGCCCGAGGAGAGGGACAGCCCCAGCATTTT. Residues: CASSPSGARGEGQPQHF.

This rearrangement joins TRBV7-2 to TRBJ2-5, with D tentatively TRBD1 (6 bases). CDR1 is SGHTA, CDR2 FQGNSA, per germline. Trimming stripped 2 bases from V and 7 bases from J, with 20 bases between. The CDR3 runs to 16 residues. The chain's CDR3 is CASSLLGQQIVGTQYF. The CDR3 bases are TGTGCCAGCAGCTTATTAGGACAGCAGATCGTGGGGACCCAGTACTTC.

The chain uses TRBV20-1 and TRBJ2-5, with TRBD1 matching 9 bases. V was clipped by 3 bases and J by 9 bases; unmatched bases: 5. Germline-derived CDR1 and CDR2 are DFQATT and SNEGSKA (reference sequence). CDR3 length equals 12 residues. The CDR3 region is CSARRDREAQYF. CDR3 nucleotides: TGCAGTGCTAGGAGGGACAGGGAGGCCCAGTACTTC.

The rearrangement links TRBV5-1 to TRBJ1-5, with a possible D match to TRBD1 (5 bases). Germline V gene sequence: CDR1 SGHRS, CDR2 YFSETQ. Between the trimmed V and J ends, which lost 0 bases and 2 bases, there was a span of 12 bases. The CDR3 spans 16 residues. CDR3 sequence reads: CASSLEGGDGNQPQHF. CDR3 nucleotide sequence: TGCGCCAGCAGCTTGGAGGGAGGGGACGGCAATCAGCCCCAGCATTTT.

The chain links TRBV21-1 to TRBJ2-5; the D segment call TRBD1 is taken from the table without a DNA check. The last part of the DNA fits TRBJ2-7 better; the J call may be wrong. TRBV21-1 counts as a pseudogene. The CDR3 consists of 14 residues. The CDR3 coding sequence is TGTGCCAGCAGCTGGGGACAGCAGACCTACGAGCAGTACTTC. Translating it yields CASSWGQQTYEQYF.

The rearrangement uses TRBV7-9 and TRBJ2-3; TRBD2 agrees at 9 bases. V lost 5 bases to trimming and J lost 3 bases; unmatched junction nucleotides: 6. Germline V gene data show CDR1 as SEHNR and CDR2 as FQNEAQ (reference sequence). The CDR3 totals 15 residues. CDR3 sequence (DNA): TGTGCCAGCAGCCACAAGCGGGAGGTTACAGATACGCAGTATTTT. Amino acids: CASSHKREVTDTQYF.

A word on this clonotype: At one boundary the junction diverges from the germline segment, which might be a read error. The chain is built from TRBV20-1 and TRBJ1-5; D gene unclear. Germline V gives CDR1 DFQATT, CDR2 SNEGSKA (reference sequence). This CDR3 has 14 residues. The CDR3, as DNA: TGCAGTGCTGGCAGGAGCAATAGCAATCAGCCCCGGCATTTT. Its protein product is CSAGRSNSNQPRHF.

The rearrangement links TRBV18 to TRBJ2-5; D gene ambiguous. V gave up 3 bases and J gave up 4 bases, with 9 bases separating them. Germline V gives CDR1 KGHSH, CDR2 LQKENI. The CDR3 is 13 amino acids. In nucleotides, the CDR3 is TGTGCCAGCTCACCTAAGACGGTAGAGACCCAGTACTTC. Translated: CASSPKTVETQYF.

The chain has TRBV10-3 and TRBJ1-1; D remains ambiguous. The length of the CDR3 is 12 residues. Trimming took off 0 bases at V and 11 bases at J, with 10 bases between the two ends. Germline CDR1 reads ENHRY; CDR2 reads SYGVKD. CDR3 sequence: CAISESIHRAFF. The DNA for the CDR3 is TGTGCCATCAGTGAGTCGATTCATCGGGCTTTCTTT.